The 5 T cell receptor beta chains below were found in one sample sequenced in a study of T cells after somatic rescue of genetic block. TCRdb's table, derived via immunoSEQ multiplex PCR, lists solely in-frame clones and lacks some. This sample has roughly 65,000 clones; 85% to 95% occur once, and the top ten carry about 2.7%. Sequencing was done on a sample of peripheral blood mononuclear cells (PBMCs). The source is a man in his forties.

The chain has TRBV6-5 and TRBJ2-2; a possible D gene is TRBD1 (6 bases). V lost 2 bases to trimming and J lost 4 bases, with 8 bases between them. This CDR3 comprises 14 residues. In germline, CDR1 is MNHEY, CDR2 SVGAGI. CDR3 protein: CASSYGQSTGELFF. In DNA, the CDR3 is TGTGCCAGCAGTTACGGACAGAGCACCGGGGAGCTGTTTTTT.

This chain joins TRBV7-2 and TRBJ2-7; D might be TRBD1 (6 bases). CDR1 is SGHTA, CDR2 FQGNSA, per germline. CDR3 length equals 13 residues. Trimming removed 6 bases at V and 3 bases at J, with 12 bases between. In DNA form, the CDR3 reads TGTGCCAGCAGTTCCGGACAGAGCTACGAGCAGTACTTC. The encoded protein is CASSSGQSYEQYF. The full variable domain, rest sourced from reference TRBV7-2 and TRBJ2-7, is GAGVSQSPSNKVTEKGKDVELRCDPISGHTALYWYRQSLGQGLEFLIYFQGNSAPDKSGLPSDRFSAERTGGSVSTLTIQRTQQEDSAVYLCASSSGQSYEQYFGPGTRLTVT.

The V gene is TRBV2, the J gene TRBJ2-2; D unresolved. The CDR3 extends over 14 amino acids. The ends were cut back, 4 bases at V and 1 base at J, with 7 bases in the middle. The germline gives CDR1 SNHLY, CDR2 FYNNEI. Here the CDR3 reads CASSGTVNTGELFF. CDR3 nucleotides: TGTGCCAGCAGTGGGACGGTGAACACCGGGGAGCTGTTTTTT.

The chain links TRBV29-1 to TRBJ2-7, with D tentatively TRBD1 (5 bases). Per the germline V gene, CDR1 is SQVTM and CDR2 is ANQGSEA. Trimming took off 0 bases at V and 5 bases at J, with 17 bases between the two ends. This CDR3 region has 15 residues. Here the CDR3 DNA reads TGCAGCGTTGAAGAAGGGGTCTACCCATTCAACGAGCAGTACTTC. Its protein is CSVEEGVYPFNEQYF.

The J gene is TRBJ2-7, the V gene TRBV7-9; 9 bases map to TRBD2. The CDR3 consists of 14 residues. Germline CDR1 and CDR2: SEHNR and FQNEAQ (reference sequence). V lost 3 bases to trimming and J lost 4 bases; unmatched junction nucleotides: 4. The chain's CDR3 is CASSFSGRVYEQYF. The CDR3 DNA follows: TGTGCCAGCAGCTTTAGCGGGAGAGTTTACGAGCAGTACTTC.